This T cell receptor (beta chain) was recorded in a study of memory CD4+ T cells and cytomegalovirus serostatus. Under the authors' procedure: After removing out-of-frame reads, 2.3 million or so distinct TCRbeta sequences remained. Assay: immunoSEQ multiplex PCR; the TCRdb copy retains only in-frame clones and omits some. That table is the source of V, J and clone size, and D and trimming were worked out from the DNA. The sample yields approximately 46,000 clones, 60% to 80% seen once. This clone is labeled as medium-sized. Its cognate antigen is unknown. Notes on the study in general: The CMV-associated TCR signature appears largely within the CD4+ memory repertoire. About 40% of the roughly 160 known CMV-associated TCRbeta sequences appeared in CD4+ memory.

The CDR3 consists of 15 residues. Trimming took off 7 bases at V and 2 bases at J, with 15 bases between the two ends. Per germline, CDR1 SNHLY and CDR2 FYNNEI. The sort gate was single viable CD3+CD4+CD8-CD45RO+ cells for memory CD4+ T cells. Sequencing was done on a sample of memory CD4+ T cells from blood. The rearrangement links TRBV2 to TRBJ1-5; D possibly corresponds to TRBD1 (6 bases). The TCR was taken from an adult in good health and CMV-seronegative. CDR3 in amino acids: CASTVKGGGNQPQHF. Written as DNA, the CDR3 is TGTGCCAGCACGGTCAAGGGGGGGGGCAATCAGCCCCAGCATTTT.